Below, 22 T cell receptor beta chains from the same sample are listed, as sequenced in a study of blood T cell repertoires in COVID-19. TCRdb's copy holds only in-frame clones and misses some; the assay was immunoSEQ multiplex PCR. The sample has about 50,000 clones, 79% seen once. Source material: peripheral blood. Receptors were obtained from a man aged 70-80 years with acute or convalescent COVID-19.

The genes are TRBV5-4 and TRBJ2-2, with 7 bases aligning to TRBD1. Losses at the gene ends were 5 bases for V and 4 bases for J; bases not matched to a gene: 5. CDR1 and CDR2 from the germline V gene are SGHNT and YYREEE (reference sequence). The CDR3 contains 14 residues. Here the CDR3 reads CASSRQGPTGELFF. The CDR3 DNA reads TGTGCCAGCAGTCGACAGGGACCCACCGGGGAGCTGTTTTTT.

The J gene is TRBJ1-5, the V gene TRBV18, with 9 bases aligning to TRBD1. This CDR3 is 15 amino acids long. The ends lost 3 bases at V and 4 bases at J; junction bases unmatched: 4. From germline, CDR1 is KGHSH and CDR2 LQKENI. CDR3 nucleotides: TGTGCCAGCTCACCGGGACAGGGAAATAATCAGCCCCAGCATTTT. This sequence encodes CASSPGQGNNQPQHF.

The rearrangement uses TRBV7-3 and TRBJ2-1, with TRBD2 matching 7 bases. Per germline, CDR1 SGHTA and CDR2 FQGTGA. The length of the CDR3 is 16 residues. J was trimmed by 5 bases and V by 2 bases; bases with no gene match: 9. The CDR3, as DNA: TGTGCCAGCAGCTTATCATACGGGACTACGGACAATGAGCAGTTCTTC. This codes for CASSLSYGTTDNEQFF.

The gene calls are TRBV18 and TRBJ2-3, with D uncertain. CDR1 and CDR2 from the germline V gene are KGHSH and LQKENI. V lost 0 bases, J lost 4 bases, and 8 bases lay in between. The CDR3 runs 14 residues. CDR3 protein: CASSPPPDPDTQYF. CDR3 DNA sequence: TGTGCCAGCTCACCACCGCCAGATCCAGATACGCAGTATTTT.

The rearrangement links TRBV4-1 to TRBJ1-5; 8 nucleotides align to TRBD1. After removal of 0 bases from V and 2 bases from J, the junction contained 18 bases not matched to a gene. Germline V lookup: CDR1 MGHRA, CDR2 YSYEKL. The length of the CDR3 is 21 residues. CDR3 loop: CASSQEPWGQAVRGRNQPQHF. The CDR3 nucleotides read TGCGCCAGCAGCCAAGAACCGTGGGGACAGGCAGTAAGAGGGCGCAATCAGCCCCAGCATTTT.

This clone turned up a few times. This rearrangement joins TRBV7-9 to TRBJ2-3; no firm D call. Trimming pared 2 bases from V and 7 bases from J, leaving 4 bases between. This CDR3 comprises 11 residues. CDR1 and CDR2 (germline): SEHNR, FQNEAQ (reference sequence). The chain's CDR3 is CASSLQNTQYF. The CDR3 DNA follows: TGTGCCAGCAGCTTACAAAATACGCAGTATTTT.

The chain combines TRBV29-1 with TRBJ2-6, with D possibly being TRBD2 (5 bases). V was trimmed by 4 bases and J by 4 bases, leaving 8 bases between them. CDR3 length: 13 amino acids. CDR1 SQVTM and CDR2 ANQGSEA come from the germline V gene. The chain's CDR3 is CSVAGSGANVLTF. CDR3 DNA sequence: TGCAGCGTTGCGGGGTCCGGGGCCAACGTCCTGACTTTC.

The genes are TRBV9 and TRBJ2-2; D might be TRBD1 (5 bases). Trimming removed 0 bases from V and 3 bases from J, with 15 bases in between. The CDR3 totals 17 residues. CDR1 is SGDLS and CDR2 is YYNGEE in the germline V gene. The CDR3 region has the DNA TGTGCCAGCAGCGTAGACCGGACACCTTGGGACACCGGGGAGCTGTTTTTT. This sequence encodes CASSVDRTPWDTGELFF.

The chain uses TRBV29-1 and TRBJ1-1; 10 positions agree with TRBD1. Per the germline V gene, CDR1 is SQVTM and CDR2 is ANQGSEA. The CDR3 runs to 13 residues. V lost 1 base to trimming and J lost 10 bases; unmatched junction nucleotides: 6. This CDR3 reads CSVEVGTGVLAFF. CDR3 sequence (DNA): TGCAGCGTTGAAGTTGGGACAGGGGTCCTAGCTTTCTTT.

The table lists this clone with a few counts. The chain recombines TRBV19 with TRBJ2-7, with D possibly matching TRBD1 (5 bases). Germline V gene lookup returns CDR1 LNHDA and CDR2 SQIVND (reference sequence). The CDR3 totals 14 residues. Trimming removed 5 bases at V and 2 bases at J, with 13 bases between. As DNA, the CDR3 is TGTGCCAGTAGTGTCCAGGGTGGCCCCTACGAGCAGTACTTC. The encoded protein is CASSVQGGPYEQYF.

V gene TRBV6-5 combines with J gene TRBJ2-7, with D possibly matching TRBD1 (5 bases). V was shortened by 8 bases and J by 0 bases, with 17 bases between the two germline ends. CDR1 is MNHEY, CDR2 SVGAGI, per germline. The CDR3 consists of 15 residues. The CDR3 region has the DNA TGTGCCAGCCAGGTCAGGGTTCCCAGCTCCTACGAGCAGTACTTC. This gives the protein CASQVRVPSSYEQYF.

The rearrangement links TRBV10-3 to TRBJ2-2; the D gene is possibly TRBD1 (5 bases). The CDR3 spans 16 residues. The V end was cut by 0 bases, the J end by 4 bases, with 12 bases between. The germline gives CDR1 ENHRY, CDR2 SYGVKD. CDR3 in amino acids: CAISESPQGGTGELFF. The CDR3 DNA reads as TGTGCCATCAGTGAGTCCCCCCAGGGCGGCACCGGGGAGCTGTTTTTT.

This chain links TRBV19 with TRBJ1-4; D may be TRBD1 (5 bases). V shed 3 bases and J shed 6 bases, with 8 bases lying between them. Germline V CDR1 and CDR2: LNHDA, SQIVND (reference sequence). This CDR3 has 13 amino acids. The CDR3 is CASSIDSDEKLFF. The CDR3, as DNA: TGTGCCAGTAGTATCGACAGCGATGAAAAACTGTTTTTT.

The chain employs TRBV28 and TRBJ1-4; TRBD1 might be the D (5 bases). CDR3 length: 14 residues. Germline V CDR1 and CDR2: MDHEN, SYDVKM. V gave up 1 base and J gave up 7 bases, with 10 bases separating them. The CDR3 bases are TGTGCCAGCAGTTTATCCACAGGATTTGAAAAACTGTTTTTT. Amino acid sequence: CASSLSTGFEKLFF.

The chain recombines TRBV5-1 with TRBJ2-5; TRBD1 matches 8 bases. V lost 4 bases and J lost 5; bases outside the gene matches: 4. The germline gives CDR1 SGHRS, CDR2 YFSETQ. The CDR3 runs to 13 residues. CDR3 sequence reads: CASSQDREETQYF. The DNA for the CDR3 is TGCGCCAGCAGCCAGGACAGGGAGGAGACCCAGTACTTC.

The chain combines TRBV5-6 with TRBJ1-6; 8 bases map to TRBD1. CDR3 length: 16 amino acids. The ends lost 0 bases at V and 13 bases at J; junction bases unmatched: 12. Per the germline V gene, CDR1 is SGHDT and CDR2 is YYEEEE. The CDR3, as DNA: TGTGCCAGCAGCTTGGGGACAGGGAGATTGCGAGGGCCCCTCCACTTT. Residues: CASSLGTGRLRGPLHF.

This chain links TRBV6-4 with TRBJ2-7; 7 bases match TRBD1. Germline CDR1 MRHNA, CDR2 SNTAGT. J gave up 5 bases and V 11 bases, and 9 bases lay outside the gene matches. CDR3 length: 12 amino acids. The CDR3 sequence: CAGRQGPNEQYF. CDR3 nucleotides: TGTGCCGGTAGACAGGGTCCTAACGAGCAGTACTTC.

In its sample, this clone was seen a few times. This chain joins TRBV5-1 and TRBJ2-7; 10 nucleotides match TRBD1. There are 15 residues in the CDR3. Germline V gene data show CDR1 as SGHRS and CDR2 as YFSETQ. After removal of 4 bases from V and 4 bases from J, the junction contained 8 bases not matched to a gene. This CDR3 reads CASSRLGTGVYEQYF. The CDR3 nucleotides are TGCGCCAGCAGCCGCCTCGGGACAGGGGTTTACGAGCAGTACTTC.

The rearrangement uses TRBV10-2 and TRBJ1-1; D gene uncertain. This CDR3 comprises 11 residues. V dropped 5 bases and J dropped 5 bases, with 6 bases sitting between them. The germline V gene has CDR1 WSHSY and CDR2 SAAADI. In DNA, the CDR3 is TGCGCCAGCAGTACTGCAACTGAAGCTTTCTTT. Residues: CASSTATEAFF.

V gene TRBV10-3 combines with J gene TRBJ1-3; D remains ambiguous. Trimming shortened V by 10 bases and J by 3 bases, and 19 bases separated the two germline ends. CDR3 length equals 15 residues. Germline loops: CDR1 ENHRY, CDR2 SYGVKD. The CDR3 bases are TGTGCCAGCATGAAACAGCCATCCGGTGGAAACACCATATATTTT. Protein: CASMKQPSGGNTIYF.

The chain combines TRBV7-3 with TRBJ1-1; D gene ambiguous. V was trimmed by 5 bases and J by 4 bases, leaving 11 bases between them. Germline V CDR1 and CDR2: SGHTA, FQGTGA. There are 13 residues in the CDR3. CDR3 loop: CASSRQVGTEAFF. The CDR3 DNA follows: TGTGCCAGCAGCCGGCAGGTGGGCACTGAAGCTTTCTTT. Variable domain in full (rest from reference TRBV7-3 and TRBJ1-1): GAGVSQTPSNKVTEKGKYVELRCDPISGHTALYWYRQSLGQGPEFLIYFQGTGAADDSGLPNDRFFAVRPEGSVSTLKIQRTERGDSAVYLCASSRQVGTEAFFGQGTRLTVV.

The genes are TRBV5-1 and TRBJ2-2; D may be TRBD2 (5 bases). Trimming pared 1 base from V and 2 bases from J, leaving 12 bases between. In germline, CDR1 is SGHRS, CDR2 YFSETQ. This CDR3 contains 16 residues. The DNA for the CDR3 is TGCGCCAGCAGCTTGCTCCGGGGAACAAACACCGGGGAGCTGTTTTTT. Protein: CASSLLRGTNTGELFF.